One and the same sample provided the 6 T cell receptor beta chains below, sequenced in a study of CD8 T cells in Susac syndrome. When the RNA was reverse transcribed, random hexamers were used with an input of 0.5 to 1 ug. TCRdb processed the immunoSEQ multiplex PCR reads anew with MiXCR; each CDR3 protein has one entry. The sample includes 200,000 to 250,000 distinct CDR3 sequences, approximately 95% of them seen just once. The sequencing sample was made of CD4+ T cells from PBMCs. The receptors originated from a human donor with multiple sclerosis.

This chain uses TRBV9 with TRBJ2-7, with D tentatively TRBD2 (5 bases). Deletions cut 0 bases from V and 4 bases from J, with 14 bases between. The CDR3 is 15 residues long. In germline, CDR1 is SGDLS, CDR2 YYNGEE. CDR3 sequence: CASSVGLGLNYEQYF. For the CDR3, the DNA is TGTGCCAGCAGCGTAGGCCTCGGACTTAATTACGAGCAGTACTTC.

V gene TRBV5-1 combines with J gene TRBJ2-1; the match to TRBD2 covers 13 bases. Germline V gene data show CDR1 as SGHRS and CDR2 as YFSETQ. J gave up 8 bases and V 0 bases, and 5 bases lay outside the gene matches. This CDR3 spans 16 amino acids. CDR3 DNA sequence: TGCGCCAGCAGCTTGGGGACTAGCGGGAGTGTGGATGAGCAGTTCTTC. Its protein is CASSLGTSGSVDEQFF.

This chain links TRBV19 with TRBJ2-1; 12 positions match TRBD2. Germline V CDR1 and CDR2: LNHDA, SQIVND (reference sequence). Germline trimming cut 5 bases from V and 9 bases from J; bases unmatched to any gene: 17. The length of the CDR3 is 18 residues. The CDR3 DNA follows: TGTGCCAGTAGTTTGGCCCTCGGAATCACTAGCGGGGGGAGTGAGCAGTTCTTC. Amino acid sequence: CASSLALGITSGGSEQFF.

This sequence joins TRBV7-8 and TRBJ2-3, with 7 bases fitting TRBD2. The germline CDR1 and CDR2 sequences are SGHVS and FQNEAQ. Trimming took 4 bases from V and 5 from J; bases not matched to a gene: 12. CDR3 length: 16 residues. The CDR3, as DNA: TGTGCCAGCAGCTCAGTCGTTGCGGGAGCTCTAGATACGCAGTATTTT. Protein product: CASSSVVAGALDTQYF.

The chain employs TRBV7-2 and TRBJ1-5; D possibly corresponds to TRBD1 (6 bases). From germline, CDR1 is SGHTA and CDR2 FQGNSA. V was clipped by 2 bases and J by 11 bases, with 22 bases between them. CDR3 size: 16 residues. The CDR3 sequence is CASSLQARQADSSQHF. In nucleotides, the CDR3 is TGTGCCAGCAGCTTACAAGCCAGACAGGCCGACAGCTCCCAGCATTTT.

V is TRBV2 and J is TRBJ1-2; 7 positions match TRBD1. V was clipped by 6 bases and J by 8 bases; unmatched bases: 9. This CDR3 is built from 13 residues. CDR1 is SNHLY, CDR2 FYNNEI, per germline. CDR3 protein: CASSSDRADGYTF. Here the CDR3 DNA reads TGTGCCAGCAGCTCAGACAGGGCAGACGGCTACACCTTC.